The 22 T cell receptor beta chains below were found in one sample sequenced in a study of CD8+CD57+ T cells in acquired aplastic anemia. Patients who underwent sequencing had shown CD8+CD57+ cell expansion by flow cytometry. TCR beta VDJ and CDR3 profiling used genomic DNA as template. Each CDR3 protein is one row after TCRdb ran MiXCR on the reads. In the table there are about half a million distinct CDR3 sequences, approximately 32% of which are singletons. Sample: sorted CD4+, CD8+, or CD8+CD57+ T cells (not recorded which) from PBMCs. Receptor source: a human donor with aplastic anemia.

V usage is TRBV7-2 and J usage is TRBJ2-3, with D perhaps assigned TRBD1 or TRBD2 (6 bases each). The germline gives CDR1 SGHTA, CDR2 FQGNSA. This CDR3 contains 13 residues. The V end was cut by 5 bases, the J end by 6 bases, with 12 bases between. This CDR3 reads CASSKEGGDTQYF. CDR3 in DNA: TGTGCCAGCAGCAAAGAAGGGGGGGATACGCAGTATTTT.

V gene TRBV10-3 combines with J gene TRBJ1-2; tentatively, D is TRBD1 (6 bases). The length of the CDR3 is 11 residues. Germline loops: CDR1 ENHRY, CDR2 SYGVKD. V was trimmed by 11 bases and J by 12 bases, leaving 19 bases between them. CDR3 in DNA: TGTGCCTACCGACAGGCATCTGGAAACACCTTC. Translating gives CAYRQASGNTF.

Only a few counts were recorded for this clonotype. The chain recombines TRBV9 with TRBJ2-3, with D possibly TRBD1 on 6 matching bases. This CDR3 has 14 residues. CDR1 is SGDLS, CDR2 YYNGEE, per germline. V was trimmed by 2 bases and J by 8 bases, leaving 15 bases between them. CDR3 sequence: CASSVRGSEGTQYF. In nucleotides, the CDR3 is TGTGCCAGCAGCGTTAGGGGGTCAGAGGGTACGCAGTATTTT.

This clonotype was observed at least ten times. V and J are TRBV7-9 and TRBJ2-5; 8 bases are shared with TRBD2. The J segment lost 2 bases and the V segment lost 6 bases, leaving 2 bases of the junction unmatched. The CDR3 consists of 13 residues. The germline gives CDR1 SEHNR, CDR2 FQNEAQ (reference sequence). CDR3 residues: CASRIAGQETQYF. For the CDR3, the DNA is TGTGCCAGCAGAATAGCGGGGCAAGAGACCCAGTACTTC.

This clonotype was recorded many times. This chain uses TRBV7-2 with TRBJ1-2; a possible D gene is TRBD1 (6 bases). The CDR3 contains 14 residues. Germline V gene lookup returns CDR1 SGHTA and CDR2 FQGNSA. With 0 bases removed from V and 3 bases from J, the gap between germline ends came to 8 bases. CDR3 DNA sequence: TGTGCCAGCAGCTTAGCAGCAGGGGACTATGGCTACACCTTC. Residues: CASSLAAGDYGYTF. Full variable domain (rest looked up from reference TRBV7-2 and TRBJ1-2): GAGVSQSPSNKVTEKGKDVELRCDPISGHTALYWYRQSLGQGLEFLIYFQGNSAPDKSGLPSDRFSAERTGGSVSTLTIQRTQQEDSAVYLCASSLAAGDYGYTFGSGTRLTVV.

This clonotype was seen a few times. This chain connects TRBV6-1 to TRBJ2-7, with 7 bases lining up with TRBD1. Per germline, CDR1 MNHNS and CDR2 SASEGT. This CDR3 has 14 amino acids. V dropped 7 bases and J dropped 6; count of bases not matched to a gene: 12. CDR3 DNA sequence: TGTGCCAGCATGGAGACAGGGCCCGTCTCCGAGCAGTACTTC. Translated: CASMETGPVSEQYF.

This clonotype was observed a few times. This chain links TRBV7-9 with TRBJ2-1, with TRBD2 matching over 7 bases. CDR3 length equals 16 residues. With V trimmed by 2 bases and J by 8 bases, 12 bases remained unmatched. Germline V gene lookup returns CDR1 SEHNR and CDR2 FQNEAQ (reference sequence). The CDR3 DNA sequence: TGTGCCAGCAGCTTACGGCGGCTAGCGGCGGGCGATGAGCAGTTCTTC. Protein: CASSLRRLAAGDEQFF. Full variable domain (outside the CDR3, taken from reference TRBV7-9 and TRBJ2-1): DTGVSQNPRHKITKRGQNVTFRCDPISEHNRLYWYRQTLGQGPEFLTYFQNEAQLEKSRLLSDRFSAERPKGSFSTLEIQRTEQGDSAMYLCASSLRRLAAGDEQFFGPGTRLTVL.

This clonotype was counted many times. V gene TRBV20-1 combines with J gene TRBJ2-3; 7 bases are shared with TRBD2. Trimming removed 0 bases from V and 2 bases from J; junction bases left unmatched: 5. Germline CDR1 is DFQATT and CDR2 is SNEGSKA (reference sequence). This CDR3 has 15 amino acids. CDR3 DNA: TGCAGTGCTAGAGATCCTAGCGGATCCACAGATACGCAGTATTTT. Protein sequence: CSARDPSGSTDTQYF.

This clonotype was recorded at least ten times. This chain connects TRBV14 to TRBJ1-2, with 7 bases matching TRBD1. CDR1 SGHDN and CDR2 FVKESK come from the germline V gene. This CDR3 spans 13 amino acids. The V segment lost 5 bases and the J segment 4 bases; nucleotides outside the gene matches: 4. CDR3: CASSETGVYGYTF. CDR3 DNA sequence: TGTGCCAGCAGCGAAACAGGGGTCTATGGCTACACCTTC.

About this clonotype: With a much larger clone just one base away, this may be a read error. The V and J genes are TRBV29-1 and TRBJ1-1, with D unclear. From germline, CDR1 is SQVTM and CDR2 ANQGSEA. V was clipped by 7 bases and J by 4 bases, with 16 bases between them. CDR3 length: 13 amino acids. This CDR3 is CSASQLASTEAFF. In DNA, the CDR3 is TGCAGCGCCTCCCAGTTAGCAAGCACTGAAGCTTTCTTT.

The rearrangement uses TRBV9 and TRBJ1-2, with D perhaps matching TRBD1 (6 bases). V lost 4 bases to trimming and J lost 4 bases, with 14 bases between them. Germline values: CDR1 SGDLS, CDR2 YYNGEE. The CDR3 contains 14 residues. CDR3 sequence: CASSLSVRGYGYTF. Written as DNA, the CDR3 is TGTGCCAGCAGCTTGTCGGTCAGGGGCTATGGCTACACCTTC.

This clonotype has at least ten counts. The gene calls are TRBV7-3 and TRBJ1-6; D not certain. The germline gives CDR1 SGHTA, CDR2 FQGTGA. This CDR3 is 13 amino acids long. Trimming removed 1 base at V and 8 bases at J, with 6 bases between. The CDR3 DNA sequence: TGTGCCAGCAGCTTAAAATGGGATTCACCCCTCCACTTT. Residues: CASSLKWDSPLHF.

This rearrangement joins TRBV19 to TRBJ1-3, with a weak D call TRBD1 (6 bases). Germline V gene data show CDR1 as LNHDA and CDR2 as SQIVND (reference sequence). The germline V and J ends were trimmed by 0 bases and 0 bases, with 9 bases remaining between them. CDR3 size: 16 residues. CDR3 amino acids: CASSIDRTVSGNTIYF. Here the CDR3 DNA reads TGTGCCAGTAGTATAGATCGGACAGTCTCTGGAAACACCATATATTTT.

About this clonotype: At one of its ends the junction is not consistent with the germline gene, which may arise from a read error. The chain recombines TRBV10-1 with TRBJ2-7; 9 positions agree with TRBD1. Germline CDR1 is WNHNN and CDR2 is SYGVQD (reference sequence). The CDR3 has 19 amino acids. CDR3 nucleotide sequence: TGCACCAGCAGAGATCGGCTACCGGGACAGGGCCCTATTTGGGAGGAGCAGTACTTC. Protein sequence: CTSRDRLPGQGPIWEEQYF.

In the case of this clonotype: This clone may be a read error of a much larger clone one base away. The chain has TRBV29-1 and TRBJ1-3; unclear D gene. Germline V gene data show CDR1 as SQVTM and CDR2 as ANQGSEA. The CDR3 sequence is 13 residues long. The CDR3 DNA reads TGCAGCGGGAAGAGTATCTCTGGAAACACCATGTATTTT. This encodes CSGKSISGNTMYF.

CDR3 bases: TGCAGTGCTACCGTGACTAGCGGGGACAAAAACATTCAGTACTTC. Its protein is CSATVTSGDKNIQYF. The chain links TRBV20-1 to TRBJ2-4; 11 bases fit TRBD2. Germline-derived CDR1 and CDR2 are DFQATT and SNEGSKA (reference sequence). The CDR3 extends over 15 amino acids. V was pared by 4 bases and J by 3 bases, with 5 bases of the junction left unmatched.

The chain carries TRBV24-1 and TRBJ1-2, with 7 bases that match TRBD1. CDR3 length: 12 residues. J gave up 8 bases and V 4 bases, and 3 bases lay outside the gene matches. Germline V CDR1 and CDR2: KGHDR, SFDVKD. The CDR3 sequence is CATSEGGGGYTF. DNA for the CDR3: TGTGCCACCAGTGAAGGGGGCGGCGGCTACACCTTC.

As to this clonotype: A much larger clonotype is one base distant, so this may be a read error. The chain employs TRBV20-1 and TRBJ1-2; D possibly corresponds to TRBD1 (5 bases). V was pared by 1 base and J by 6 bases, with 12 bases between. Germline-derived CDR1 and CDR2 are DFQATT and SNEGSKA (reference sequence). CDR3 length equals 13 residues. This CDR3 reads CSARGGWDDGYTF. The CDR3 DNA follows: TGCAGTGCTAGAGGGGGCTGGGACGATGGCTACACCTTC.

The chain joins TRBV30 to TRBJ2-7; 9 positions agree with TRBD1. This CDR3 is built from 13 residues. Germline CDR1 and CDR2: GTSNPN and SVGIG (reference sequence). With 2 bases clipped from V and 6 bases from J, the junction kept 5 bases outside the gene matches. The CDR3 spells CAWSRGQGFEQYF. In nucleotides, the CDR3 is TGTGCCTGGAGTAGGGGACAGGGTTTCGAGCAGTACTTC. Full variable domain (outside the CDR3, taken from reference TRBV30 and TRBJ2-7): SQTIHQWPATLVQPVGSPLSLECTVEGTSNPNLYWYRQAAGRGLQLLFYSVGIGQISSEVPQNLSASRPQDRQFILSSKKLLLSDSGFYLCAWSRGQGFEQYFGPGTRLTVT.

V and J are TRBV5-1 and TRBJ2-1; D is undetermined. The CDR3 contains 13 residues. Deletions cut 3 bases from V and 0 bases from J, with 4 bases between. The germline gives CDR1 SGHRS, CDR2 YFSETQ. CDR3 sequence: CASSYGSYNEQFF. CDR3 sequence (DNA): TGCGCCAGCAGCTATGGCTCCTACAATGAGCAGTTCTTC.

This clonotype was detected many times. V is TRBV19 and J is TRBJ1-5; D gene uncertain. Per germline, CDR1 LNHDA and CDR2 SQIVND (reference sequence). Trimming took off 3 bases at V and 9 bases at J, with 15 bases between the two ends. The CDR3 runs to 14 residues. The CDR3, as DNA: TGTGCCAGTAGTATCTTAGAATCGGGAAGGCCCCAGCATTTT. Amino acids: CASSILESGRPQHF.

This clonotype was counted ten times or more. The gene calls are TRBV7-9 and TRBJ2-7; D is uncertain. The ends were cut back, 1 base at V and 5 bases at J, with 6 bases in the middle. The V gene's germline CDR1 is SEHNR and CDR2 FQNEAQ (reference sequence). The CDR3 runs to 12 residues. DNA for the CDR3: TGTGCCAGCAGCTTAGGGTTCGACGAGCAGTACTTC. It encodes CASSLGFDEQYF.